The rows below give T cell receptor beta chains drawn from one sample of a study of OX40 agonist ivuxolimab in advanced cancers. The data were produced by immunoSEQ multiplex PCR, yet TCRdb's version contains in-frame clones alone and is incomplete. The sample contains about 51,000 clones, about nine tenths of which appear only once. Sequencing used CD4+ or CD8+ T cells sorted from blood, obtained in a trial of the OX40 agonist ivuxolimab. Receptors originate from an adult with an advanced solid tumor such as melanoma, head and neck, liver or kidney cancer. Both conserved end residues are trimmed from each CDR3. The order of the fields is V gene, CDR3 protein.

TRBV6-1 | ASAQIGELF
TRBV10-3 | AISDRDYGYT
TRBV28 | ASSSTVGTVSYEQY
TRBV4-2 | ASSQAQRGSYEQY
TRBV7-5 | ARSLLTTVYEQY
TRBV29-1 | SGGHNEQF
TRBV7-2 | ASSSYRGRSEKLF
TRBV9 | ASSDRQGSDEQF
TRBV2 | ASSGDSFNYGYT
TRBV7-2 | ASTLLAGGSSEQF
TRBV10-1 | ASSGSSYEQY
TRBV28 | ASSFGGAKNTIY
TRBV27 | ASGYRGSSPYEQY
TRBV6-5 | ASSYSPMSTGELF
TRBV15 | ATSRGGVQETQY
TRBV27 | ASSQTWRAETQY
TRBV4-1 | ASSLNLRDNEQF
TRBV5-1 | ASSWGVSGGAGGDTQY
TRBV19 | ASAGVAAIGNEQF
TRBV19 | ASSGGRSVGNTEAF
TRBV7-8 | ASSLANVVAEAF
TRBV2 | ASSEDGSNQPQH
TRBV5-1 | ASSLQTVGELF
TRBV28 | ASSYSGNTIY
TRBV6-5 | ASSRQGTGRETQY
TRBV7-7 | ASSLAPEAETQY
TRBV27 | ASSFLGHDQPQH
TRBV14 | ASSQRSQGPRETQY
TRBV19 | ASSIHQGSEAF
TRBV10-3 | AISESGRNEQY
TRBV5-8 | ASSLLRADQPQH
TRBV6-1 | ASSEEWDEQY
TRBV11-2 | ASSPLGQSNQPQH
TRBV30 | AWSDRGSNQPQH
TRBV14 | ASSPVGRGGEQY
TRBV5-1 | ASSLNIFRENNYGYT
TRBV10-1 | ASSVGAYNEQF
TRBV19 | ASSIGVAGNTIY
TRBV10-2 | ASSIQGSYT
TRBV18 | ASSSPVSFYEQY
TRBV5-5 | ASSPGTSGGTLPDTQY
TRBV11-2 | ASSRHRNEQY
TRBV1 | TSSQEGVGQGVHEQF
TRBV11-2 | ASSLEGERGETQY
TRBV11-3 | ASSSGAGRVAF
TRBV6-5 | ASSGSGTEAF
TRBV14 | ASSQDSVYEQY
TRBV5-4 | ASSWDAGSGANVLT